The 2 T cell receptor beta chains below all came from one sample that was sequenced in a study of blood T cells in healthy people across ages. A second PCR, run for about 7 to 12 cycles, used a sample-barcoded 5' primer plus a J-beta primer mix. A single record per CDR3 protein comes from TCRdb applying MiXCR to the 5' RACE reads. The data contain about a million distinct CDR3 sequences, roughly two fifths of them singletons. The sequenced sample consisted of blood. These TCRs come from a man aged 18-30 years in good health.

This clonotype was observed a handful of times. This rearrangement joins TRBV4-2 to TRBJ1-2, with 11 bases that match TRBD1. V lost 2 bases to trimming and J lost 0 bases; unmatched junction nucleotides: 5. Germline V gene sequence: CDR1 LGHNA, CDR2 YNFKEQ. The CDR3 extends over 17 amino acids. Here the CDR3 DNA reads TGTGCCAGCAGCCAACTGGACAGGGGGCCAGCTAACTATGGCTACACCTTC. Translation: CASSQLDRGPANYGYTF.

This clonotype was counted a few times. The CDR3 DNA reads TGTGCCAGCAGCTTACAAACAGGGGGCCGACAGCCCCAGCATTTT. It yields the protein CASSLQTGGRQPQHF. The chain carries TRBV4-2 and TRBJ1-5; TRBD1 agrees at 9 bases. The germline gives CDR1 LGHNA, CDR2 YNFKEQ. Trimming at V came to 5 bases and at J to 7 bases, leaving 9 bases not matched to a gene. This CDR3 has 15 amino acids.